These T cell receptor beta chains were read from a single sample in a study of Ad26.COV2.S vaccination and SARS-CoV-2 variants. Produced via immunoSEQ multiplex PCR; TCRdb's table is partial and in-frame only. The sample has some 300,000 clones, about 82% seen once; the top ten hold about 2.1%. Sample: peripheral blood, taken in a trial of Ad26.COV2.S vaccine versus placebo. These receptors originate from a person between 18 and 65 years old who received the Ad26.COV2.S COVID-19 vaccine or a placebo. Both conserved end residues are part of each CDR3. The D gene is left open where the match is weak.

V	D	J	DNA	CDR3
TRBV19	TRBD1	TRBJ1-2	TGTGCCAGTAGAAATAACAGGGGATCTAACTATGGCTACACCTTC	CASRNNRGSNYGYTF
TRBV4-2	TRBD2	TRBJ2-3	TGTGCCAGCAGCCAGAGGGATAGCGGGGGCTCAGATACGCAGTATTTT	CASSQRDSGGSDTQYF
TRBV20-1	NA	TRBJ1-2	TGCAGTGCTAGTTGGCGCAAAGGTGTCCGACAAACTAACTATGGCTACACCTTC	CSASWRKGVRQTNYGYTF
TRBV27	TRBD2	TRBJ2-6	TGTGCCAGCAGTTTTCTAGTTACGGGGGGGACTGGGGCCAACGTCCTGACTTTC	CASSFLVTGGTGANVLTF
TRBV5-1	NA	TRBJ2-7	TGCGCCAGCAGCCGCAGTGGTACCTCCTACGAGCAGTACTTC	CASSRSGTSYEQYF
TRBV3-1/TRBV3-2	TRBD1	TRBJ2-7	TGTGCCAGCAGCCACAGGGGGAGCCCAACGGGCTCCTACGAGCAGTACTTC	CASSHRGSPTGSYEQYF
TRBV7-9	NA	TRBJ2-1	TGTGCCAGCAGCTTAGATCGGGGAAGCTACAATGAGCAGTTCTTC	CASSLDRGSYNEQFF
TRBV30	NA	TRBJ1-3	TGTGCCTGGAGTGTAAATTTAGTGCCGAGCTCTGGAAACACCATATATTTT	CAWSVNLVPSSGNTIYF
TRBV24-1	NA	TRBJ1-2	TGTGCCACCAGTGATTCAGGGTTTATGGGCTACACCTTC	CATSDSGFMGYTF
TRBV6-5	TRBD1	TRBJ1-2	TGTGCCAGCAGAAGGGACAGGTTTGGCTACACCTTC	CASRRDRFGYTF
TRBV7-3	NA	TRBJ2-2	TGTGCCAGCAGCTTCTCCGTGGACGGGGAGCTGTTTTTT	CASSFSVDGELFF